Only a few counts were recorded for the clone carrying this T cell receptor beta chain. Antigen: not known. This sequence may be a read error, since a much larger clone differs from it by one base. In making diagnoses, clinical symptoms, serum thyroxine and TRAb, thyroid ultrasound and orbital computed tomography were all used. PBMCs stemmed from about 9.5 ml fresh peripheral blood. The CDR3 regions of TCR beta were amplified from RNA transcripts. The TCR CDR3 first-round RT-PCR relied on the HTBI primer set. TCRdb recomputed calls from the multiplex PCR reads with MiXCR, one row per CDR3 protein. Here the sample spans a few hundred thousand distinct CDR3 sequences, 12% to 15% being singletons. Germline-derived CDR1 and CDR2 are DFQATT and SNEGSKA (reference sequence). CDR3 length: 16 amino acids. The data belong to a study of T cells in Graves' hyperthyroidism and ophthalmopathy. Study-wide results and limits: Most thyroid clonotypes expanded above 0.001 appeared in blood too. Model output signaled ophthalmopathy a median roughly 6.5 months ahead of onset.

Sequencing used blood. The chain combines TRBV20-1 with TRBJ2-1, with 7 positions matching TRBD1. This clonotype originated in a woman in her forties or fifties with Graves' hyperthyroidism that later progressed to Graves' ophthalmopathy. CDR3 nucleotide sequence: TGCGGTGCTAGAGACAGGGCCAAACTAACCTACAATGAGCAGTTCTTC. This encodes CGARDRAKLTYNEQFF.